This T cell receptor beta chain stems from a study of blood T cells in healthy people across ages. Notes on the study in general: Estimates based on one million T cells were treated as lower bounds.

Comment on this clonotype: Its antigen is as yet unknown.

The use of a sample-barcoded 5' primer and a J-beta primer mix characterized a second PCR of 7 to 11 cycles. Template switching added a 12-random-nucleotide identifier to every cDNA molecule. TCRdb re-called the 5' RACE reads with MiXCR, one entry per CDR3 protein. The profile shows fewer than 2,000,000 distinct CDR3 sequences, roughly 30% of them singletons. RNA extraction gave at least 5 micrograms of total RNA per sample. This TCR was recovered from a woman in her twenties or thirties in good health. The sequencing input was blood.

The DNA of the CDR3 is TGTGCCAGCAGCTCGGGGACAGGGTGGTATCCCCAGCATTTT. Residues: CASSSGTGWYPQHF. The V call is TRBV5-8, the J call TRBJ1-5, with 9 bases aligning to TRBD1. CDR3 size: 14 residues. With 3 bases clipped from V and 10 bases from J, the junction kept 8 bases outside the gene matches. The germline V gene has CDR1 SGHTS and CDR2 YDEGEE.